This TCR beta chain was documented in a study of cytomegalovirus exposure and HLA in healthy donors. Study-level findings and limits: An analysis that came later showed most CMV-associated TCR beta chains appearing HLA-restricted.

PCR was performed using 60 Vbeta and 13 Jbeta primers. This table comes from immunoSEQ multiplex PCR, and its TCRdb copy is limited to in-frame clones, with some not included. The data show approximately 150,000 clones, over 80% seen once. On this clone: The antigen is not known.

The CDR3 sequence is 14 residues long. Germline V gene lookup returns CDR1 KGHSH and CDR2 LQKENI. V was clipped by 6 bases and J by 7 bases, with 19 bases between them. The source of this sequence is a young woman in good health and CMV-seronegative. Material for sequencing was PBMCs. The V call is TRBV18, the J call TRBJ2-7, with D tentatively TRBD2 (7 bases). The CDR3 sequence is CASSPGGALLEQYF. The CDR3 coding sequence is TGTGCCAGCTCCCCTGGGGGGGCGCTTTTAGAGCAGTACTTC. The full variable domain, with the rest looked up from reference TRBV18 and TRBJ2-7, is NAGVMQNPRHLVRRRGQEARLRCSPMKGHSHVYWYRQLPEEGLKFMVYLQKENIIDESGMPKERFSAEFPKEGPSILRIQQVVRGDSAAYFCASSPGGALLEQYFGPGTRLTVT.